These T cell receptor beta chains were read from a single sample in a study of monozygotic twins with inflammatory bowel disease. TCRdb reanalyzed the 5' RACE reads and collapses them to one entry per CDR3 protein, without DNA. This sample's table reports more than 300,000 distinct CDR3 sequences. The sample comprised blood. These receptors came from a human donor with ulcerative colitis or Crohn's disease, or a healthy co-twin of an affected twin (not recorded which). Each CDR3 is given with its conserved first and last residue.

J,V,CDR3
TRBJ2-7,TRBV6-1,CASSRASGQGVDEQYF
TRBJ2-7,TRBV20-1,CSAVGPRVSYEQYF
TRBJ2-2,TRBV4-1,CASSTRDRVIDTGELFF
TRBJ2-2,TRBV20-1,CSARNYRDRYTGELFF
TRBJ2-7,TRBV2,CASQPAVGSSYEQYF
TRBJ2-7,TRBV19,CASSIMGERQYF
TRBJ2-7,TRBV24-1,CATSDRDNEQYF
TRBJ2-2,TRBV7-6,CASSSPDRGNTGELFF
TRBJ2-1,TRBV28,CASSYTDYYNEQFF
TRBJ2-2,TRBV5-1,CASSLGVTGDAGELFF
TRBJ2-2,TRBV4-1,CASSPYRNTGELFF
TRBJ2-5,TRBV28,CASSLGTGPLETQYF
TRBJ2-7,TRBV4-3,CASSQDYEPGVPFYEQYF
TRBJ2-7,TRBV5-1,CASMGQGANEQYF